Listed below are T cell receptor beta chains from one sample, sequenced in a study of cytomegalovirus exposure and HLA in healthy donors. Data came from immunoSEQ multiplex PCR; TCRdb stores just in-frame clones and leaves some out. Among some 130,000 clones listed, about 80% were seen once. Sequencing input: PBMCs. These receptors were collected from a young man in good health and CMV-seronegative. The CDR3 runs from the conserved cysteine through the conserved F or W. D genes are given only for firm matches. The listing skips clone size in some rows; elsewhere it reads once, few, many or a size class.

j_gene | v_gene | abundance | d_gene | CDR3nt | CDR3aa
TRBJ1-2 | TRBV29-1 | NA | TRBD1 | TGCAGCGTTGAAAAGGACAGGGGGCCTGGTGGCTACACCTTC | CSVEKDRGPGGYTF
TRBJ1-1 | TRBV5-1 | NA | TRBD1 | TGCGCCAGCAGCTCGAGATGGGACAGCTCCATGAACACTGAAGCTTTCTTT | CASSSRWDSSMNTEAFF
TRBJ2-7 | TRBV19 | NA | TRBD2 | TGTGCCAGTAGTATCGGGACTAGCGGCTACGAGCAGTACTTC | CASSIGTSGYEQYF
TRBJ2-7 | TRBV27 | NA | TRBD1 | TGTGCCAGCAGTCCCCGGGGACAGGCCTACGAGCAGTACTTC | CASSPRGQAYEQYF
TRBJ1-3 | TRBV29-1 | NA | TRBD1 | TGCAGCGTCGGGACAGGCGGGGCTGGAAACACCATATATTTT | CSVGTGGAGNTIYF
TRBJ2-3 | TRBV14 | NA | TRBD2 | TGTGCCAGCAGCCCCCTCGGGGGGAGCGGCCGCACAGATACGCAGTATTTT | CASSPLGGSGRTDTQYF
TRBJ1-2 | TRBV9 | NA | TRBD1 | TGTGCCAGCAGCGCCACAGGGGGCGCCTATGGCTACACCTTC | CASSATGGAYGYTF
TRBJ1-3 | TRBV7-2 | NA | NA | TGTGCCAGCAGCGTCTCCTCTGGAAACACCATATATTTT | CASSVSSGNTIYF
TRBJ2-2 | TRBV5-4 | NA | TRBD2 | TGTGCCAGCAGTTCCGGGACTAGCGGGAGGGCCGGGGCCGGGGAGCTGTTTTTT | CASSSGTSGRAGAGELFF
TRBJ1-1 | TRBV28 | few | TRBD1 | TGTGCCAGCAGTAACAACAGGGGGGCTGAAGCTTTCTTT | CASSNNRGAEAFF
TRBJ2-1 | TRBV4-1 | NA | TRBD2 | TGCGCCAGCAGCCCGAGGGGACTAGCGGCCGCGACGGGCTACAATGAGCAGTTCTTC | CASSPRGLAAATGYNEQFF
TRBJ2-1 | TRBV7-9 | few | NA | TGTGCCAGCAGCTTTTTGGTCGGCGGCGTGGGTGAGCAGTTCTTC | CASSFLVGGVGEQFF
TRBJ2-7 | TRBV28 | NA | NA | TGTGCCAGCAGTTCGGACGGGAACTACGAGCAGTACTTC | CASSSDGNYEQYF
TRBJ2-7 | TRBV18 | NA | NA | TGTGCCAGCTCACCCCCTAGGGCGGGCCCCTACGAGCAGTACTTC | CASSPPRAGPYEQYF
TRBJ1-2 | TRBV29-1 | NA | TRBD1 | TGCAGCGTCGAGACAGGGTTAAACTATGGCTACACCTTC | CSVETGLNYGYTF
TRBJ2-3 | TRBV15 | NA | NA | TGTGCCACCAGCAGAGATCGAGCCCCAGATACGCAGTATTTT | CATSRDRAPDTQYF
TRBJ2-4 | TRBV7-2 | NA | NA | TGTGCCAGCAGCTTAGCAGCCTTAGCCAAAAACATTCAGTACTTC | CASSLAALAKNIQYF
TRBJ2-3 | TRBV29-1 | NA | TRBD1 | TGCAGCGTGGGACAGGGAGATACAGATACGCAGTATTTT | CSVGQGDTDTQYF
TRBJ2-1 | TRBV10-3 | NA | TRBD1 | TGTGCCATCAGTGAGTCGGAGGGACAGGGGTACAATGAGCAGTTCTTC | CAISESEGQGYNEQFF
TRBJ2-3 | TRBV6-6 | NA | NA | TGTGCCAGCTCCCAGGGACTCCCGGGAGATACGCAGTATTTT | CASSQGLPGDTQYF
TRBJ2-1 | TRBV5-1 | NA | TRBD1 | TGCGCCAGCAGCCCCGGACAGGGGGCTTACAATGAGCAGTTCTTC | CASSPGQGAYNEQFF
TRBJ2-2 | TRBV7-9 | NA | TRBD2 | TGTGCCAGCAGCTTACTTAGCGGGGGCCGCACCGGGGAGCTGTTTTTT | CASSLLSGGRTGELFF
TRBJ2-2 | TRBV4-2 | once | TRBD2 | TGTGCCAGCAGCCTTAGACTAGCGGGAGATACCGGGGAGCTGTTTTTT | CASSLRLAGDTGELFF
TRBJ2-3 | TRBV6-1 | many | NA | TGTGCCACACTGTACGATACGCAGTATTTT | CATLYDTQYF
TRBJ1-5 | TRBV21-1 | NA | NA | TGTGCCAGCAGCAAATCCGCAGGGGGCCGAAGCAATCAGCCCCAGCATTTT | CASSKSAGGRSNQPQHF
TRBJ2-6 | TRBV19 | NA | NA | TGTGCCAGTAGTAGTGCAGGATCTGGGGCCAACGTCCTGACTTTC | CASSSAGSGANVLTF
TRBJ1-1 | TRBV13 | NA | NA | TGTGCCAGCAGTCCCGCCCCTGGCTCCCCGAAAGCTTTCTTT | CASSPAPGSPKAFF
TRBJ2-5 | TRBV6-1 | NA | TRBD2 | TGTGCCAGCAGTCTAGCGGGGAAAGAGACCCAGTACTTC | CASSLAGKETQYF
TRBJ2-7 | TRBV6-5 | NA | NA | TGTGCCTGCGAAGCAGGGGATGGCTACGAGCAGTACTTC | CACEAGDGYEQYF
TRBJ1-5 | TRBV19 | once | NA | TGTGCCAGTAGTAGGACAAGCAATCAGCCCCAGCATTTT | CASSRTSNQPQHF
TRBJ1-1 | TRBV7-2 | NA | NA | TGTGCCAGCAGTTCACCCCCGGTGAGCAGGGTAAGGACTGAAGCTTTCTTT | CASSSPPVSRVRTEAFF
TRBJ2-3 | TRBV27 | NA | TRBD2 | TGTGCCAGCAGTTTGGGACTAGCGGGAGGGACAGATACGCAGTATTTT | CASSLGLAGGTDTQYF
TRBJ1-1 | TRBV6-6 | few | TRBD1 | TGTGCCAGCAGTAAGGGACAGGGGTTTGTGAACACTGAAGCTTTCTTT | CASSKGQGFVNTEAFF
TRBJ2-7 | TRBV6-5 | NA | TRBD1 | TGTGCCAGCAGTTACCACAGGGGATACGAGCAGTACTTC | CASSYHRGYEQYF
TRBJ2-7 | TRBV11-2 | NA | NA | TGTGCCAGCAGCCGAGGGAACCACGAGCAGTACTTC | CASSRGNHEQYF
TRBJ1-1 | TRBV23-1 | NA | NA | TGCGCCAGCAGTCAATCGGGCAGATCATCCATAGATGAAGCTTTCTTT | CASSQSGRSSIDEAFF
TRBJ1-3 | TRBV5-1 | NA | NA | TGCGCCAGCAGCTTGGAAGGGAGCGGAAACACCATATATTTT | CASSLEGSGNTIYF
TRBJ2-5 | TRBV18 | NA | NA | TGTGCCAGCTCACCACCGTCTTACTCTGGAGGAATAGAGACCCAGTACTTC | CASSPPSYSGGIETQYF
TRBJ2-2 | TRBV6-5 | NA | NA | TGTGCCAGCAGTTACATCGAGAAGAACACCGGGGAGCTGTTTTTT | CASSYIEKNTGELFF
TRBJ1-2 | TRBV28 | NA | NA | TGTGCCAGCAGTTCCCCGGGGGACTACAGTTTCTATGGCTACACCTTC | CASSSPGDYSFYGYTF
TRBJ2-7 | TRBV13 | once | TRBD2 | TGTGCCAGCAGCTTAGCTGTGACTAGCGCCTACGAGCAGTACTTC | CASSLAVTSAYEQYF
TRBJ1-1 | TRBV4-2 | NA | TRBD1 | TGTGCCAGCAGCCAAGATATTCGAGGGGGCAGGTCGGCTTTCTTT | CASSQDIRGGRSAFF
TRBJ2-7 | TRBV28 | NA | NA | TGTGCCAGCAGTTACGGGGTATCCTACGAGCAGTACTTC | CASSYGVSYEQYF
TRBJ2-1 | TRBV6-1 | NA | TRBD2 | TGTGCCAGCAGTGAGGGACTAGCGGGGTTTTCCTACAATGAGCAGTTCTTC | CASSEGLAGFSYNEQFF
TRBJ2-5 | TRBV6-6 | NA | TRBD2 | TGTGCCAGCACCGGAGCGGGAGTGGAGACCCAGTACTTC | CASTGAGVETQYF
TRBJ1-1 | TRBV10-3 | NA | NA | TGTGCCATCAGTGAGTCACAGAGGAACACTGAAGCTTTCTTT | CAISESQRNTEAFF
TRBJ2-7 | TRBV5-6 | NA | TRBD1 | TGTGCCAGCAGCTCACCGGGACAGGTGGACGAGCAGTACTTC | CASSSPGQVDEQYF
TRBJ1-1 | TRBV5-1 | NA | TRBD1 | TGCGCCAGCAGCTCGCAGGGGGCTGGCACTGAAGCTTTCTTT | CASSSQGAGTEAFF
TRBJ2-1 | TRBV27 | NA | NA | TGTGCCAGCAGTTTATATGGGCAGCTCTACAATGAGCAGTTCTTC | CASSLYGQLYNEQFF
TRBJ2-7 | TRBV10-3 | NA | NA | TGTGCCATCAGTGACACAGACCTAGCGTCAGCCTCCTACGAGCAGTACTTC | CAISDTDLASASYEQYF